This paragraph reports one TCR beta chain. It has no known antigen specificity. Qualities for individual bases were not recorded, and no much larger clone is one base off. The trial excluded patients who had a history of autoimmune disease or were on systemic immunosuppression. Peripheral blood for TCR sequencing was collected from all dose cohorts at baseline, on cycle 4 day 1, and on cycle 7 day 1. Samples came from an open-label, multicenter, first-in-human phase I dose-escalation trial of ivuxolimab. Adults with locally advanced or metastatic melanoma, renal cell carcinoma, hepatocellular carcinoma or head and neck squamous cell carcinoma were enrolled in the trial. Before TCR sequencing, CD4+ T cells and CD8+ T cells from peripheral blood were sorted into separate populations. The germline V gene gives CDR1 as LGHNA and CDR2 as YNFKEQ. The CDR3 sequence holds 18 residues, the cysteine and phenylalanine included. CDR3 DNA only is kept here, 54 bases in frame from base 1. At the junction V is shortened by 3 bases and J by 0 bases, with 17 bases in between.

This sample is drawn from a study of OX40 agonist ivuxolimab in advanced cancers. For the wider study: Ivuxolimab was a fully human IgG2 agonistic monoclonal antibody targeting the costimulatory receptor OX40 (CD134). Intravenous ivuxolimab was administered to patients every 2 weeks at six dose levels: 0.01, 0.1, 0.3, 1.5, 3 and 10 mg/kg. Among the 50 to 55 dose-escalation patients, some 20 had hepatocellular carcinoma, 15 or so melanoma, 9 renal cell carcinoma and 9 head and neck cancer. The dose-escalation cohort was almost 85% male with a mean age of about 54 years, ranging from roughly 23 to 79. Prior anti-PD-1, anti-PD-L1 or anti-CTLA-4 therapy was permitted, and about 40% of dose-escalation patients had received checkpoint inhibitors. Three dose-escalation patients achieved partial responses, one with hepatocellular carcinoma and two with cutaneous melanoma. Peripheral TCRbeta sequencing aimed to test whether ivuxolimab altered TCR sequence diversity and caused clonal T-cell expansion. The paper reports the monotherapy dose-escalation portion (N of about 54 patients) of the phase I ivuxolimab trial.

Paper-wide results and their limitations: At doses from 0.1 to 3.0 mg/kg, clonal expansion was seen in both CD4+ and CD8+ blood T cells between baseline and week 6. In partial responders in the 0.1-3.0 mg/kg groups, normalized peripheral clonal expansion was found to be among the lowest, especially among CD8+ T cells. After ivuxolimab, CD8+ T cells had more expanded clones than CD4+ T cells on average. Low levels of normalized T-cell clonal expansion were also seen in some patients who did not respond. Antigen specificity was not determined for the clonally expanded peripheral T cells.

For sequencing of the TCRbeta CDR3 region, genomic DNA was extracted from the sorted cells. The immunoSEQ Assay was used for sequencing of TCRbeta CDR3 regions. Entries here come from immuneACCESS through TCRdb and include only in-frame sequences with V and J called. Some clones fail to appear in such tables; in the studies checked, an unresolved V gene covers under half of the shortfall, and the cause of the remainder is unknown. The sample data list more than 45,000 clones, and roughly 94% of these were observed just once. The top ten constitute roughly an eighth of the sample. Sequencing used CD4+ or CD8+ T cells sorted from blood, obtained in a trial of the OX40 agonist ivuxolimab. The chain uses TRBV4-2 and TRBJ1-4, with TRBD1 perhaps the D gene, on 5 matching bases. The receptor's source is an adult with an advanced solid tumor such as melanoma, head and neck, liver or kidney cancer. The nucleotide sequence is TGTGCCAGCAGCCAGACAACCGGGACGGATGCAACTAATGAAAAACTGTTTTTT. Translated, this gives CASSQTTGTDATNEKLFF.